Below, 14 T cell receptor beta chains from the same sample are listed, as sequenced in a study of cytomegalovirus exposure and HLA in healthy donors. PCR was performed using 60 Vbeta and 13 Jbeta primers. Clones were sequenced by immunoSEQ multiplex PCR, and TCRdb holds only the in-frame ones, with some missing. The sample has some 150,000 clones; approximately 80% are singletons. Sequencing was done on a sample of PBMCs. The receptors derive from a man younger than 35 in good health and CMV-seropositive.

V gene TRBV19 combines with J gene TRBJ2-7, with 11 bases fitting TRBD2. The junction had 0 bases not matched to a gene; V was cut back by 3 bases and J by 2 bases. Germline V CDR1 and CDR2: LNHDA, SQIVND (reference sequence). The CDR3 spans 14 residues. CDR3 amino acids: CASSMGLAAYEQYF. CDR3 nucleotide sequence: TGTGCCAGTAGTATGGGACTAGCGGCCTACGAGCAGTACTTC. The variable domain in full, with the rest retrieved from reference TRBV19 and TRBJ2-7, is DGGITQSPKYLFRKEGQNVTLSCEQNLNHDAMYWYRQDPGQGLRLIYYSQIVNDFQKGDIAEGYSVSREKKESFPLTVTSAQKNPTAFYLCASSMGLAAYEQYFGPGTRLTVT.

CDR3 bases: TGTGCCAGCATGGACAGGGCGACTAGCAATCAGCCCCAGCATTTT. Protein: CASMDRATSNQPQHF. V usage is TRBV19 and J usage is TRBJ1-5; TRBD1 agrees at 8 bases. V gave up 9 bases and J gave up 0 bases; unmatched junction bases: 7. The CDR3 contains 15 residues. Germline V gives CDR1 LNHDA, CDR2 SQIVND (reference sequence).

The V gene is TRBV10-3, the J gene TRBJ1-3; D remains ambiguous. The CDR3 length is 14 residues. Trimming removed 6 bases at V and 0 bases at J, with 9 bases between. Looked up from germline, CDR1 is ENHRY and CDR2 is SYGVKD. CDR3 protein: CAIRGLSSGNTIYF. CDR3 nucleotides: TGTGCCATCAGGGGCTTGAGCTCTGGAAACACCATATATTTT.

The chain recombines TRBV27 with TRBJ2-7, with D perhaps matching TRBD1 (6 bases). Germline CDR1 and CDR2: MNHEY and SMNVEV (reference sequence). The CDR3 has 15 residues. With 2 bases removed from V and 2 bases from J, the gap between germline ends came to 13 bases. The DNA of the CDR3 is TGTGCCAGCAGTTTAACCGGGACACCTGCCTACGAGCAGTACTTC. This codes for CASSLTGTPAYEQYF.

The genes are TRBV4-1 and TRBJ1-2, with D perhaps matching TRBD1 (5 bases). Germline V CDR1 and CDR2: MGHRA, YSYEKL. Deletions cut 3 bases from V and 1 base from J, with 12 bases between. The CDR3 contains 15 residues. CDR3 bases: TGCGCCAGCAGCCAGAGGCAGGGTAATAACTATGGCTACACCTTC. This codes for CASSQRQGNNYGYTF.

The V gene is TRBV19, the J gene TRBJ2-2, with D perhaps matching TRBD1 (6 bases). The germline V and J ends were trimmed by 3 bases and 5 bases, with 10 bases remaining between them. CDR3 size: 14 residues. Germline assignment: CDR1 LNHDA and CDR2 SQIVND (reference sequence). CDR3 residues: CASSINRVTGELFF. The CDR3 DNA follows: TGTGCCAGTAGTATTAACAGGGTGACCGGGGAGCTGTTTTTT.

The CDR3 nucleotides are TGCGCCAGCAGCTTCGGACAGAGTTACACTGAAGCTTTCTTT. Translation gives CASSFGQSYTEAFF. This rearrangement joins TRBV4-1 to TRBJ1-1, with a weak D call TRBD1 (6 bases). This CDR3 region has 14 residues. Germline lookup yields CDR1 MGHRA and CDR2 YSYEKL. With 5 bases removed from V and 3 bases from J, the gap between germline ends came to 13 bases.

V and J are TRBV5-1 and TRBJ1-4; 9 positions match TRBD1. Germline V lookup: CDR1 SGHRS, CDR2 YFSETQ. The ends lost 4 bases at V and 4 bases at J; junction bases unmatched: 5. This CDR3 spans 15 amino acids. In nucleotides, the CDR3 is TGCGCCAGCAGCAAACGGACAGGGGATAATGAAAAACTGTTTTTT. This gives the protein CASSKRTGDNEKLFF. Supplemented by reference TRBV5-1 and TRBJ1-4, the full variable domain reads KAGVTQTPRYLIKTRGQQVTLSCSPISGHRSVSWYQQTPGQGLQFLFEYFSETQRNKGNFPGRFSGRQFSNSRSEMNVSTLELGDSALYLCASSKRTGDNEKLFFGSGTQLSVL.

This clone was counted only a few times. The chain recombines TRBV6-1 with TRBJ1-3, with D possibly matching TRBD1 (6 bases). Germline CDR1 reads MNHNS; CDR2 reads SASEGT. Trimming took off 3 bases at V and 4 bases at J, with 16 bases between the two ends. The length of the CDR3 is 16 residues. CDR3 in amino acids: CASSDRGGAPGNTIYF. The CDR3, as DNA: TGTGCCAGCAGTGATAGAGGGGGTGCACCGGGAAACACCATATATTTT.

The J gene is TRBJ2-2, the V gene TRBV7-3, with D maybe TRBD1 (5 bases). The germline V gene encodes CDR1 SGHTA and CDR2 FQGTGA. This CDR3 is built from 15 residues. Trimming removed 0 bases at V and 4 bases at J, with 9 bases between. The DNA for the CDR3 is TGTGCCAGCAGCTTAACAGGGGCCGGCACCGGGGAGCTGTTTTTT. Translating gives CASSLTGAGTGELFF.

The rearrangement uses TRBV10-3 and TRBJ1-1; TRBD1 is a possible D gene (5 bases). This CDR3 contains 13 residues. Trimming stripped 11 bases from V and 1 base from J, with 14 bases between. Germline V gives CDR1 ENHRY, CDR2 SYGVKD. CDR3 nucleotide sequence: TGTGCCGTACGGGGGGGAACGAACACTGAAGCTTTCTTT. It yields the protein CAVRGGTNTEAFF.

About this clone itself: This sample includes further DNA sequences coding for the same CDR3. The chain employs TRBV19 and TRBJ1-5; D is ambiguous. This CDR3 is built from 12 residues. V shed 6 bases and J shed 0 bases, with 3 bases lying between them. Germline loops: CDR1 LNHDA, CDR2 SQIVND (reference sequence). The DNA of the CDR3 is TGTGCCAGTAGGTATAGCAATCAGCCCCAGCATTTT. This translates into CASRYSNQPQHF.

The rearrangement links TRBV30 to TRBJ2-1; 11 bases match TRBD2. This CDR3 comprises 12 residues. Unmatched junction bases numbered 6, after V lost 8 bases and J lost 9 bases. Per germline, CDR1 GTSNPN and CDR2 SVGIG (reference sequence). Here the CDR3 reads CAGSGRAGEQFF. DNA for the CDR3: TGTGCCGGTAGCGGGAGGGCCGGTGAGCAGTTCTTC. Full variable domain (missing parts from reference TRBV30 and TRBJ2-1): SQTIHQWPATLVQPVGSPLSLECTVEGTSNPNLYWYRQAAGRGLQLLFYSVGIGQISSEVPQNLSASRPQDRQFILSSKKLLLSDSGFYLCAGSGRAGEQFFGPGTRLTVL.

The chain is built from TRBV15 and TRBJ2-1, with D hard to call. From germline, CDR1 is LNHNV and CDR2 YYDKDF (reference sequence). V dropped 4 bases and J dropped 8 bases, with 6 bases sitting between them. This CDR3 has 11 residues. As DNA, the CDR3 is TGTGCCACCAGCATTGGAGATGAGCAGTTCTTC. Protein sequence: CATSIGDEQFF.